Below, 2 T cell receptor beta chains from the same sample are listed, as sequenced in a study of cytomegalovirus exposure and HLA in healthy donors (dated by TCRdb to the late 2010s). Library method: the immunoSEQ multiplex PCR assay. For the multiplex PCR, a mixture combining 60 forward primers for TCR Vbeta segments and 13 reverse primers for TCR Jbeta segments was used. The source is immuneACCESS, and TCRdb retained only in-frame sequences with V and J called. Part of the clones is not carried over; for the studies checked, unresolved V genes explain less than half of this, and the remainder is unexplained. The sample's records list 150,000 to 250,000 clones. The ten largest clones add up to less than 0.9% of the sample. Sequenced material: PBMCs. The source of these receptors is a boy aged 5-17 years in good health and CMV-seronegative.

The chain employs TRBV27 and TRBJ2-2, with TRBD2 as a possible D gene (6 bases). The V and J ends lost 0 bases and 5 bases respectively, with 7 bases between them. The CDR3 totals 14 residues. Germline CDR1 is MNHEY and CDR2 is SMNVEV (reference sequence). The CDR3 sequence: CASSLSSGTGELFF. As DNA, the CDR3 is TGTGCCAGCAGTTTATCGAGCGGGACCGGGGAGCTGTTTTTT.

The chain employs TRBV30 and TRBJ1-6; D gene unclear. Looked up from germline, CDR1 is GTSNPN and CDR2 is SVGIG (reference sequence). V was pared by 0 bases and J by 0 bases, with 9 bases between. The CDR3 runs 16 residues. The CDR3 is CAWSVPLSSYNSPLHF. CDR3 DNA sequence: TGTGCCTGGAGTGTTCCACTGAGCTCCTATAATTCACCCCTCCACTTT.